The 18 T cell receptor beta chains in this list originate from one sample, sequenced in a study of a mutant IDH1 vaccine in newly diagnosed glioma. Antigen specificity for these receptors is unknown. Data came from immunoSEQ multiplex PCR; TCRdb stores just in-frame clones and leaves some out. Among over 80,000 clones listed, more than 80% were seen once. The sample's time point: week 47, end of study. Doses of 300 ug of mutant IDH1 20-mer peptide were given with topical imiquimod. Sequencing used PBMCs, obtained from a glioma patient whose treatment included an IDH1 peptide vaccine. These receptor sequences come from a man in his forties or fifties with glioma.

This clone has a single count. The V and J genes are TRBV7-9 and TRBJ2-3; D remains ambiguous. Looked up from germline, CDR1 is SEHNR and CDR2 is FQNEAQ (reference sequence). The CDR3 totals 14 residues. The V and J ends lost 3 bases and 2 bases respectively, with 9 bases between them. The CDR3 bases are TGTGCCAGCAGCTTGTTAAGAGTCACAGATACGCAGTATTTT. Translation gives CASSLLRVTDTQYF. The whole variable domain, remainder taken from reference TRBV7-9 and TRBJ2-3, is DTGVSQNPRHKITKRGQNVTFRCDPISEHNRLYWYRQTLGQGPEFLTYFQNEAQLEKSRLLSDRFSAERPKGSFSTLEIQRTEQGDSAMYLCASSLLRVTDTQYFGPGTRLTVL.

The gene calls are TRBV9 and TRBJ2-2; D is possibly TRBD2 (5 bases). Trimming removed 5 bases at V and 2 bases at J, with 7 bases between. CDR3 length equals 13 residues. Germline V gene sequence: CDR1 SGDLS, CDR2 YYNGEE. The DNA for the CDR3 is TGTGCCAGCAGACTAGGAAACACCGGGGAGCTGTTTTTT. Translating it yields CASRLGNTGELFF.

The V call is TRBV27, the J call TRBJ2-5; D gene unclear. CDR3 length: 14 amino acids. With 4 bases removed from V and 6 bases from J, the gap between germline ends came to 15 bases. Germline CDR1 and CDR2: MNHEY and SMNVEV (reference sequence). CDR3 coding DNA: TGTGCCAGCAGTTCAGGCTCTAAACCTCAGACCCAGTACTTC. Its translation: CASSSGSKPQTQYF.

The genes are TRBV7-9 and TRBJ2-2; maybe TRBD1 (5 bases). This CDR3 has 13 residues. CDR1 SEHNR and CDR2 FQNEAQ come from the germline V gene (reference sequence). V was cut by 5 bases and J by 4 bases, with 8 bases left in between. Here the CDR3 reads CASSSRVTGELFF. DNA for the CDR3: TGTGCCAGCAGCAGCAGGGTCACCGGGGAGCTGTTTTTT.

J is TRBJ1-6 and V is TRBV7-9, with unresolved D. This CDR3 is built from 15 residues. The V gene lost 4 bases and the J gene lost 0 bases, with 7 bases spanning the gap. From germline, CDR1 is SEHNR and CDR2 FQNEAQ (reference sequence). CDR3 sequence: CASSSHSSYNSPLHF. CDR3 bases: TGTGCCAGCAGCTCCCACAGCTCCTATAATTCACCCCTCCACTTT.

Here the CDR3 DNA reads TGTGCCAGCAGCCTCCAAGAGGCCGGGACAGGGGGTTATAAGCAGTTCTTC. As protein: CASSLQEAGTGGYKQFF. The chain combines TRBV4-2 with TRBJ2-1, with 11 bases fitting TRBD1. The germline V gene has CDR1 LGHNA and CDR2 YNFKEQ. This CDR3 region has 17 residues. V was clipped by 4 bases and J by 11 bases; unmatched bases: 16.

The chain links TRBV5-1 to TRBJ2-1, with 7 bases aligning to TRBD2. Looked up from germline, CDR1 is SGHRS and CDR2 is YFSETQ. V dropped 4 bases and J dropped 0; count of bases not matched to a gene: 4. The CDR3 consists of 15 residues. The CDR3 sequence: CASSLRGSSYNEQFF. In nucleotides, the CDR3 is TGCGCCAGCAGCCTGCGGGGGAGCTCCTACAATGAGCAGTTCTTC.

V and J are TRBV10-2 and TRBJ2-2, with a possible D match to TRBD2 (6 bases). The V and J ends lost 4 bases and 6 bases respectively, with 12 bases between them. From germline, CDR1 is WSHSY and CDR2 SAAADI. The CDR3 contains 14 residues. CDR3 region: CASSGLASPGELFF. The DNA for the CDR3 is TGCGCCAGCAGTGGTCTAGCGTCCCCCGGGGAGCTGTTTTTT.

The chain's CDR3 is CASSLPSYEQYF. The CDR3 DNA is TGTGCCAGCAGCCTTCCCTCCTACGAGCAGTACTTC. The chain couples TRBV7-9 to TRBJ2-7; D is ambiguous. The CDR3 length is 12 residues. Germline values: CDR1 SEHNR, CDR2 FQNEAQ (reference sequence). The V and J ends lost 5 bases and 0 bases respectively, with 5 bases between them.

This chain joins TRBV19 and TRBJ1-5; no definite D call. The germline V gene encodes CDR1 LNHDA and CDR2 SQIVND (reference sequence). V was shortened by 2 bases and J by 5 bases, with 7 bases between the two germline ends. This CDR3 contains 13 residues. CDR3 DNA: TGTGCCAGTAGTATATTCCTGGATCAGCCCCAGCATTTT. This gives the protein CASSIFLDQPQHF.

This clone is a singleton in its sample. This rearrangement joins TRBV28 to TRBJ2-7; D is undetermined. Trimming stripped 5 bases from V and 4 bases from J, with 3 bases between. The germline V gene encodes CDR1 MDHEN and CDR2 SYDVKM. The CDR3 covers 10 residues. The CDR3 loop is CASSAYEQYF. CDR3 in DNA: TGTGCCAGCAGTGCGTACGAGCAGTACTTC.

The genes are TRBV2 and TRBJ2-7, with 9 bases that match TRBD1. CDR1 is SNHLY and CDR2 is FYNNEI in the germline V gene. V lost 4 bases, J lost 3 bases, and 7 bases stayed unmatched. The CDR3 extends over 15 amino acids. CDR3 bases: TGTGCCAGCAGTGCCGCCGGGACAGGGCTCTACGAGCAGTACTTC. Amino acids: CASSAAGTGLYEQYF.

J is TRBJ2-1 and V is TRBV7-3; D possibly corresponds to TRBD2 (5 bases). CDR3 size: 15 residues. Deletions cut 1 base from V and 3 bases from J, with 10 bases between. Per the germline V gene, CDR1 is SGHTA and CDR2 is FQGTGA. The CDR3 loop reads CASSLSGSGYNEQFF. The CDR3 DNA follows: TGTGCCAGCAGCTTAAGTGGGAGTGGCTACAATGAGCAGTTCTTC.

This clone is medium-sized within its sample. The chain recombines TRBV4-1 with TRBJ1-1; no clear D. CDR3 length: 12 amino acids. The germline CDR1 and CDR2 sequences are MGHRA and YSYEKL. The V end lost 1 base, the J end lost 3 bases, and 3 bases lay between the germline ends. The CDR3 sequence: CASSQGDTEAFF. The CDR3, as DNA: TGCGCCAGCAGCCAAGGGGACACTGAAGCTTTCTTT.

CDR3: CSVRAGGWTDTQYF. The CDR3 DNA reads TGCAGCGTTCGGGCGGGAGGGTGGACAGATACGCAGTATTTT. The chain has TRBV29-1 and TRBJ2-3; 9 nucleotides align to TRBD2. Germline V CDR1 and CDR2: SQVTM, ANQGSEA. This CDR3 spans 14 amino acids. The V gene end was trimmed by 5 bases and the J gene end by 3 bases; junction bases not matched to a gene: 6.

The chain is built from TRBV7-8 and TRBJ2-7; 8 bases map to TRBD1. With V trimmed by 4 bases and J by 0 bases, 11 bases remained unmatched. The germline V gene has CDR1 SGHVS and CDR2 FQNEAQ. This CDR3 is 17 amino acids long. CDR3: CASSSRTTGGYSYEQYF. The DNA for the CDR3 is TGTGCCAGCAGCTCCCGGACTACAGGGGGTTACTCCTACGAGCAGTACTTC.

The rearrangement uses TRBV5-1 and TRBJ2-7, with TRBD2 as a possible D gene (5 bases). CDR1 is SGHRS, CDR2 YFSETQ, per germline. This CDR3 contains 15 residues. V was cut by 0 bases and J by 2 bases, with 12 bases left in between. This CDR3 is CASSLVAGLPYEQYF. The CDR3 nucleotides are TGCGCCAGCAGCTTGGTGGCAGGACTGCCCTACGAGCAGTACTTC.

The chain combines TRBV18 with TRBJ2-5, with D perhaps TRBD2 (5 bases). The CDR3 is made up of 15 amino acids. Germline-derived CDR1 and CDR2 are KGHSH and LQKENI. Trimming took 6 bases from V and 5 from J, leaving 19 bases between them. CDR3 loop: CASSTAGRITETQYF. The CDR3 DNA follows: TGTGCCAGCTCGACTGCGGGTAGGATTACCGAGACCCAGTACTTC.